This T cell receptor beta chain was observed in a study of regulatory and conventional T cells in RAG deficiency. General study results and limits: Omenn patients showed >80% Treg-Tconv overlap and shorter CDR3 lengths.

Details on this clone: Its antigen remains unidentified.

The V gene lost 3 bases and the J gene lost 4 bases, with 12 bases spanning the gap. This CDR3 comprises 14 residues. Germline V gives CDR1 LGHNA, CDR2 YSLEER. Generated by immunoSEQ multiplex PCR, the TCRdb table keeps only in-frame clones and is missing some. The repertoire holds 8,000 to 10,000 clones, with about 95% as singletons. Genomic DNA came from blood conventional CD4+ T cells gated CD25-low CD127-high. The eight patients with RAG deficiency had SCID (one), Omenn syndrome (two), or CID/atypical SCID (five). The clonotype originates from a human donor with RAG deficiency presenting as severe combined immunodeficiency. The specimen was CD4+ effector T cells sorted from blood. The V call is TRBV4-3, the J call TRBJ1-1; D perhaps matches TRBD1 (5 bases). The CDR3 DNA reads TGCGCCAGCAGCCAGATCGACAGTTTCACTGAAGCTTTCTTT. It is translated as CASSQIDSFTEAFF.